The 2 T cell receptor beta chains below were found in one sample sequenced in a study of OX40 agonist ivuxolimab in advanced cancers. Clones were read by immunoSEQ multiplex PCR, and TCRdb kept only the in-frame ones, dropping some. Counted here are approximately 64,000 clones, approximately 90% occurring once; the ten biggest clones make up approximately 3%. The sequences come from CD4+ or CD8+ T cells sorted from blood, collected in a trial of the OX40 agonist ivuxolimab. The source of these receptors is an adult with an advanced solid tumor such as melanoma, head and neck, liver or kidney cancer.

The gene calls are TRBV27 and TRBJ2-4, with TRBD2 matching over 13 bases. CDR1 is MNHEY, CDR2 SMNVEV, per germline (reference sequence). The CDR3 covers 21 residues. The junction had 16 bases not matched to a gene; V was cut back by 4 bases and J by 1 base. CDR3 protein: CASSSTPGLAGIVTAKNIQYF. The CDR3 nucleotides are TGTGCCAGCAGTTCAACCCCGGGACTAGCGGGGATCGTGACCGCCAAAAACATTCAGTACTTC.

V is TRBV13 and J is TRBJ1-1; D call uncertain. Trimming shortened V by 1 base and J by 0 bases, and 9 bases separated the two germline ends. The CDR3 is made up of 15 amino acids. Germline V lookup: CDR1 PRHDT, CDR2 FYEKMQ (reference sequence). The CDR3 spells CASSLAGVLNTEAFF. In DNA, the CDR3 is TGTGCCAGCAGCTTAGCTGGAGTCTTGAACACTGAAGCTTTCTTT. Filled out from reference TRBV13 and TRBJ1-1, the complete variable domain reads AAGVIQSPRHLIKEKRETATLKCYPIPRHDTVYWYQQGPGQDPQFLISFYEKMQSDKGSIPDRFSAQQFSDYHSELNMSSLELGDSALYFCASSLAGVLNTEAFFGQGTRLTVV.